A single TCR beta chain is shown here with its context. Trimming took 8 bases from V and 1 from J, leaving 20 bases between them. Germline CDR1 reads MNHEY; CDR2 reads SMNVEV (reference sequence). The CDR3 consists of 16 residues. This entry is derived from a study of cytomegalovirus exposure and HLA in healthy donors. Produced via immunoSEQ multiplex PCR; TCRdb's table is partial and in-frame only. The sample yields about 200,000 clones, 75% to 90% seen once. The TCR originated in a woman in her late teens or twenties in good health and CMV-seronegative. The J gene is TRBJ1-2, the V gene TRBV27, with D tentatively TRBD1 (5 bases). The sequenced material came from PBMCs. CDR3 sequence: CASSPLGGDLNYGYTF. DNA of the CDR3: TGTGCCAGCTCCCCCCTCGGGGGGGACCTTAACTATGGCTACACCTTC.